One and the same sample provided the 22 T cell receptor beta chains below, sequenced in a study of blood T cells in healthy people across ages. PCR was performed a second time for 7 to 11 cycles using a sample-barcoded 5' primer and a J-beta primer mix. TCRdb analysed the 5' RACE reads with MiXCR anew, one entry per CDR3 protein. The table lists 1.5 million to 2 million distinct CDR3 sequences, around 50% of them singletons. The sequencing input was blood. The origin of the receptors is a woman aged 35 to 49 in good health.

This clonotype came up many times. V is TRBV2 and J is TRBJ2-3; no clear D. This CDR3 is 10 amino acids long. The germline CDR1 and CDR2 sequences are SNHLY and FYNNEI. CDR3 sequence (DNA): TGTGGGGCAAGCACAGATACGCAGTATTTT. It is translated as CGASTDTQYF.

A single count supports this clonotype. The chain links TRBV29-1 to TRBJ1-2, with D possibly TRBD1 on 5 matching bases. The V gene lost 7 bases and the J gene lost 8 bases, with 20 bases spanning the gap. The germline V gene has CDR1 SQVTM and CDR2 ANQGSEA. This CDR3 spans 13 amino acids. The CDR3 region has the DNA TGCAGCGCTGACCCCAGGGATCTTTTAGGCTACACCTTC. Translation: CSADPRDLLGYTF.

The CDR3 DNA is TGTGCCAGCAGTTCCGGGGGGTCGAGGTCCTACAATGAGCAGTTCTTC. Amino acids: CASSSGGSRSYNEQFF. The chain is built from TRBV5-5 and TRBJ2-1, with 7 bases lining up with TRBD2. Unmatched junction bases numbered 9, after V lost 5 bases and J lost 1 base. Germline lookup yields CDR1 SGHKS and CDR2 YYEKEE (reference sequence). The CDR3 is 16 residues long.

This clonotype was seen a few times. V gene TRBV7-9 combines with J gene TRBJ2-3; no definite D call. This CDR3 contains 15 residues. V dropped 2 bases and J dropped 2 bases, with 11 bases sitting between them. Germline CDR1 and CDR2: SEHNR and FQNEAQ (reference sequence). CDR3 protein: CASSLYSPSTDTQYF. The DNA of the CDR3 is TGTGCCAGCAGCTTATACAGTCCCTCCACAGATACGCAGTATTTT.

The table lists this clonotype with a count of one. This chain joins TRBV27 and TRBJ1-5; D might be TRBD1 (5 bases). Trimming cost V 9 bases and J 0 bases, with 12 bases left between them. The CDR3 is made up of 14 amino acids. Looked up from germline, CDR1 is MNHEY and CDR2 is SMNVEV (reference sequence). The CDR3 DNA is TGTGCCAGTCGGGACGGATATAGCAATCAGCCCCAGCATTTT. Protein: CASRDGYSNQPQHF.

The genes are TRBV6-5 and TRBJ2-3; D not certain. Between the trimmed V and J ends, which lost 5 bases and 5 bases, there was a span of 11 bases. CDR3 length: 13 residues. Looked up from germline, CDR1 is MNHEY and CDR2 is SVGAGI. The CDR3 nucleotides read TGTGCCAGCAGTCTGGACGGAGAAGATACGCAGTATTTT. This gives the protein CASSLDGEDTQYF.

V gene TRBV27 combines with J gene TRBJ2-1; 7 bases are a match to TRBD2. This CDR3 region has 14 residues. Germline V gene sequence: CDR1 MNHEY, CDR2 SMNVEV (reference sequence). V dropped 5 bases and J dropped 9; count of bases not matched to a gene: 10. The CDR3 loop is CASSLGRTGGEQFF. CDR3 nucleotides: TGTGCCAGCAGTCTAGGAAGGACGGGGGGTGAGCAGTTCTTC.

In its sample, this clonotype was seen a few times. The CDR3 nucleotides read TGTGCCAGCAGAAACTTGAGGACAGGACCACCCAATGAGCAGTTCTTC. The encoded protein is CASRNLRTGPPNEQFF. The chain combines TRBV6-2 or TRBV6-3 with TRBJ2-1; TRBD1 agrees at 7 bases. CDR3 size: 16 residues. CDR1 MNHEY and CDR2 SVGEGT come from the germline V gene. V gave up 6 bases and J gave up 6 bases; unmatched junction bases: 14.

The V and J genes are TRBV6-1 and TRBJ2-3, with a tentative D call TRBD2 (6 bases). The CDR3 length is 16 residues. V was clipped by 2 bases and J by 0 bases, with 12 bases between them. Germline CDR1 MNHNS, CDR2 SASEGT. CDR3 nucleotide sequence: TGTGCCAGCAGTGAAATTAGCGGACTAAGCACAGATACGCAGTATTTT. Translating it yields CASSEISGLSTDTQYF.

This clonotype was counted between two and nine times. CDR3 loop: CASSGTGFTEETQYF. In DNA, the CDR3 is TGCGCCAGCAGCGGGACAGGTTTTACAGAAGAGACCCAGTACTTC. The gene calls are TRBV5-1 and TRBJ2-4, with 8 bases fitting TRBD1. The J call may be incorrect, as the DNA end agrees better with TRBJ2-5. Germline lookup yields CDR1 SGHRS and CDR2 YFSETQ. This CDR3 spans 15 amino acids.

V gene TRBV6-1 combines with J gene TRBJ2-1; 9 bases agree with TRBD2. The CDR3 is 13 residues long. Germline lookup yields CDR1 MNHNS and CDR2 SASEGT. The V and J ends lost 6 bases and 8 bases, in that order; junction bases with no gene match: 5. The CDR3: CASSGTSLYEQFF. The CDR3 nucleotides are TGTGCCAGCAGCGGGACTAGCTTGTATGAGCAGTTCTTC.

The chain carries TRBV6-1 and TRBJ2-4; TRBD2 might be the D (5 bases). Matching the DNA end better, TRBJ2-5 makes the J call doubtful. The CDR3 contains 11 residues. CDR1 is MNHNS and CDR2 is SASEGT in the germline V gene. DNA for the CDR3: TGTGCCGACGGGGACCAAGAGACCCAGTACTTC. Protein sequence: CADGDQETQYF.

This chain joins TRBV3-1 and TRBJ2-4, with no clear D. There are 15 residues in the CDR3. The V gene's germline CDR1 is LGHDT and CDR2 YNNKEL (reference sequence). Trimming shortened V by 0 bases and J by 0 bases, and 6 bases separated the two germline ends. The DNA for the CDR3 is TGTGCCAGCAGCCAAGATGAGCTAGCCAAAAACATTCAGTACTTC. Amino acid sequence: CASSQDELAKNIQYF. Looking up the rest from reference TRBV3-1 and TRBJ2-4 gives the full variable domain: DTAVSQTPKYLVTQMGNDKSIKCEQNLGHDTMYWYKQDSKKFLKIMFSYNNKELIINETVPNRFSPKSPDKAHLNLHINSLELGDSAVYFCASSQDELAKNIQYFGAGTRLSVL.

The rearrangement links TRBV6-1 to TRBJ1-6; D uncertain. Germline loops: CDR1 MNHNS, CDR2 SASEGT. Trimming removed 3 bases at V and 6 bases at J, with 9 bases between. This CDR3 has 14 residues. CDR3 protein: CASSDMLTNSPLHF. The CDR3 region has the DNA TGTGCCAGCAGTGACATGTTGACTAATTCACCCCTCCACTTT.

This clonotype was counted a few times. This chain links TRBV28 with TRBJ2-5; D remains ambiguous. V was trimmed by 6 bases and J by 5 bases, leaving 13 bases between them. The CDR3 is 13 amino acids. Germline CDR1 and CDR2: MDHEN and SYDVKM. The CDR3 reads CASSLQSLETQYF. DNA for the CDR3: TGTGCCAGCAGCCTCCAGAGTCTGGAGACCCAGTACTTC.

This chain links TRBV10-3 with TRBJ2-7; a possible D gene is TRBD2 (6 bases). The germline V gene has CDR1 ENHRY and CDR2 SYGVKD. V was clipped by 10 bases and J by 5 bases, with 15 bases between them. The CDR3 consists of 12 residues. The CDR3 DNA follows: TGTGCCACGGGGGTCGGTGTGCACGAGCAGTACTTC. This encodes CATGVGVHEQYF.

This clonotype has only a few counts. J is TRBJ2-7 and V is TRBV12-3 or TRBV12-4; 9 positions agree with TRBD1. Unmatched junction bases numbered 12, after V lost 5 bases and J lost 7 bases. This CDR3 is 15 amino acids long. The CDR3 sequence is CASSIWNGTGHEQYF. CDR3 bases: TGTGCCAGCAGTATCTGGAACGGGACAGGGCATGAGCAGTACTTC.

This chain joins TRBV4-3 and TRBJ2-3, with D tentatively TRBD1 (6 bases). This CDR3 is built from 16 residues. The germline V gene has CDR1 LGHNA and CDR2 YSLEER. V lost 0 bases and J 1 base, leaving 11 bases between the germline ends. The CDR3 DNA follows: TGCGCCAGCAGCCAAGATAAGGGGGTTGGCACAGATACGCAGTATTTT. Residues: CASSQDKGVGTDTQYF.

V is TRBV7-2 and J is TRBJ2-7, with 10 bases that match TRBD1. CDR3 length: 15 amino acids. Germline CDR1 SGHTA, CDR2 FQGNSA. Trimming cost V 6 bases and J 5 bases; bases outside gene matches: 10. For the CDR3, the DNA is TGTGCCAGCAGTCTCGACAGGGGGCGAGTCGACGAGCAGTACTTC. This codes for CASSLDRGRVDEQYF.

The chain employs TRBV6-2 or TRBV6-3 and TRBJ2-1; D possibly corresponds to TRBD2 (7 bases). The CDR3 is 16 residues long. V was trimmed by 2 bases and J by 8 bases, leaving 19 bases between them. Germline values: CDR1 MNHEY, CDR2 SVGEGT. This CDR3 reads CASSYQDGGPQDEQFF. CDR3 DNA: TGTGCCAGCAGTTACCAAGACGGGGGGCCACAAGATGAGCAGTTCTTC.

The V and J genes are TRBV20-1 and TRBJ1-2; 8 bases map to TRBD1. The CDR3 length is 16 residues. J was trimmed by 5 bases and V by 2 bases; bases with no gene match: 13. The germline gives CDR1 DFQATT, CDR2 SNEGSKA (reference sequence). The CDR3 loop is CSARNTPSGTGYGYTF. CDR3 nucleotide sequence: TGCAGTGCTAGAAACACCCCCTCCGGGACAGGTTATGGCTACACCTTC.

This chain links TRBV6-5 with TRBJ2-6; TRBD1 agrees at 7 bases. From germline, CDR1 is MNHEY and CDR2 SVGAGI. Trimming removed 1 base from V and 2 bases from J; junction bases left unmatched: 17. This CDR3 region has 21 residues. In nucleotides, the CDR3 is TGTGCCAGCAGTTACTACGAGGACCCCAGGGACAGTATACCTGGGGCCAACGTCCTGACTTTC. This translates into CASSYYEDPRDSIPGANVLTF.